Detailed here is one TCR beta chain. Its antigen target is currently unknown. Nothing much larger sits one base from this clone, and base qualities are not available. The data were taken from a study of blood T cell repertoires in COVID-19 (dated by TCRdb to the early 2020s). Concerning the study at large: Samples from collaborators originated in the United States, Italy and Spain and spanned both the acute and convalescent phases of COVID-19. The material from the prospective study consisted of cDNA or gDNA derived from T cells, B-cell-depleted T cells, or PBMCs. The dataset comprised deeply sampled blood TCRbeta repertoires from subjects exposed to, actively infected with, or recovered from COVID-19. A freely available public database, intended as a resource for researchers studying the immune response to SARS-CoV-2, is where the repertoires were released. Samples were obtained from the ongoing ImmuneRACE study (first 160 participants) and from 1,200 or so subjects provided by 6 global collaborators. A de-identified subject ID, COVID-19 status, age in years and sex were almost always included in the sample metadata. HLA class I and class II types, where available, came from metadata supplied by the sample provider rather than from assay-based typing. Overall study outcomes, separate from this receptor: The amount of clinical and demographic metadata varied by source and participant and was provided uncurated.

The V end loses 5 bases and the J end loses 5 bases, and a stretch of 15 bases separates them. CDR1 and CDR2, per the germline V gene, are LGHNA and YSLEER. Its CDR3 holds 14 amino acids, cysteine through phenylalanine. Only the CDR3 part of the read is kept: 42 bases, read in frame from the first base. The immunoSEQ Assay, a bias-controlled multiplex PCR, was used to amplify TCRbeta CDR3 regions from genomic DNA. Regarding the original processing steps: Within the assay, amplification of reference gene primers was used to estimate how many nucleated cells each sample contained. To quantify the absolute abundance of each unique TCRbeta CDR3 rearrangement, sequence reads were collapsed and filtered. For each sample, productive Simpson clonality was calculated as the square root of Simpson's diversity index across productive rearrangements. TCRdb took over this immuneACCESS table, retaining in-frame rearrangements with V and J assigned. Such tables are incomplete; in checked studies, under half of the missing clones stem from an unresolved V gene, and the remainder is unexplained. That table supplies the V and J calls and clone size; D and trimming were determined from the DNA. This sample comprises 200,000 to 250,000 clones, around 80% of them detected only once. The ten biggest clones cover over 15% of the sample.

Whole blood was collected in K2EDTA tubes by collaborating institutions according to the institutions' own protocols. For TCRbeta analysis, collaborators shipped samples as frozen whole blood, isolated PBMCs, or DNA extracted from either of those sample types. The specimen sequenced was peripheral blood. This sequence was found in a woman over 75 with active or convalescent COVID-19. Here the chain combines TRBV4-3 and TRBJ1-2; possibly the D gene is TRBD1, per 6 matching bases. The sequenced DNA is TGCGCCAGCAGCAGTGCTAAGGGGGAGTATGGCTACACCTTC. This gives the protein CASSSAKGEYGYTF.